These 28 T cell receptor beta chains came from one sample sequenced in a study of T cell responses to AZD1222 COVID-19 vaccine. Method: immunoSEQ multiplex PCR; TCRdb's copy keeps in-frame clones and lacks some. The table has 160,000 or so clones, approximately 90% seen once. The sample consisted of peripheral blood, taken on day 0 of AZD1222 vaccination. The receptors shown here come from an adult in good health.

The J gene is TRBJ2-3, the V gene TRBV19; D is ambiguous. The germline CDR1 and CDR2 sequences are LNHDA and SQIVND (reference sequence). V was cut by 6 bases and J by 1 base, with 5 bases left in between. The CDR3 has 12 amino acids. The CDR3 DNA follows: TGTGCCAGTAGGGAGCGCACAGATACGCAGTATTTT. The encoded protein is CASRERTDTQYF.

J is TRBJ2-2 and V is TRBV7-9; D remains unclear. The germline V gene encodes CDR1 SEHNR and CDR2 FQNEAQ (reference sequence). V was cut by 4 bases and J by 2 bases, with 14 bases left in between. The CDR3 loop spans 16 amino acids. In nucleotides, the CDR3 is TGTGCCAGCAGCTCCTACCCCCGCACTAACACCGGGGAGCTGTTTTTT. Translating gives CASSSYPRTNTGELFF.

The rearrangement links TRBV24-1 to TRBJ1-1, with D maybe TRBD1 (5 bases). This CDR3 contains 13 residues. Germline values: CDR1 KGHDR, CDR2 SFDVKD. V lost 7 bases and J 2 bases, leaving 10 bases between the germline ends. The CDR3, as DNA: TGTGCCACCAGCAGGGCCGGAAACACTGAAGCTTTCTTT. Translation: CATSRAGNTEAFF.

CDR3 bases: TGCGCCAGCAGCCTGGAATTGGATCAGCCCCAGCATTTT. It translates to CASSLELDQPQHF. The rearrangement joins TRBV4-3 to TRBJ1-5, with unresolved D. CDR3 size: 13 residues. Per the germline V gene, CDR1 is LGHNA and CDR2 is YSLEER. Trimming shortened V by 4 bases and J by 5 bases, and 9 bases separated the two germline ends.

The genes are TRBV5-6 and TRBJ1-5; D is possibly TRBD1 (5 bases). Trimming took 4 bases from V and 2 from J, leaving 13 bases between them. The CDR3 loop spans 15 amino acids. Germline CDR1 SGHDT, CDR2 YYEEEE. The DNA of the CDR3 is TGTGCCAGCAGCACTAACGGGGGTCGCAATCAGCCCCAGCATTTT. Translating it yields CASSTNGGRNQPQHF.

The genes are TRBV19 and TRBJ1-1; 7 nucleotides agree with TRBD1. The V gene end was trimmed by 6 bases and the J gene end by 2 bases; junction bases not matched to a gene: 6. This CDR3 is built from 14 residues. Germline assignment: CDR1 LNHDA and CDR2 SQIVND (reference sequence). This CDR3 reads CASSSGQPNTEAFF. In DNA, the CDR3 is TGTGCCAGTAGCTCGGGACAGCCCAACACTGAAGCTTTCTTT.

The chain uses TRBV7-9 and TRBJ2-7, with D tentatively TRBD1 or TRBD2 (5 bases each). V gave up 5 bases and J gave up 0 bases, with 14 bases separating them. Per the germline V gene, CDR1 is SEHNR and CDR2 is FQNEAQ (reference sequence). The length of the CDR3 is 15 residues. In nucleotides, the CDR3 is TGTGCCAGCAGCCCCGGGACGGGCGACTCCTACGAGCAGTACTTC. This sequence encodes CASSPGTGDSYEQYF.

This clone was detected only once. The chain has TRBV12-3 or TRBV12-4 and TRBJ2-7; 9 bases match TRBD1. The CDR3 sequence is 13 residues long. Trimming at V came to 3 bases and at J to 5 bases, leaving 2 bases not matched to a gene. This CDR3 reads CASSFRTGDEQYF. As DNA, the CDR3 is TGTGCCAGCAGTTTTAGGACAGGGGACGAGCAGTACTTC.

The count of this clone is one. The V call is TRBV29-1, the J call TRBJ2-7; 9 bases map to TRBD2. J lost 4 bases, V lost 7 bases, and 8 bases had no gene match. CDR1 and CDR2 (germline): SQVTM, ANQGSEA. CDR3 length: 13 amino acids. CDR3 loop: CSGGSGSRYEQYF. Written as DNA, the CDR3 is TGCAGCGGAGGTAGCGGGAGCCGGTACGAGCAGTACTTC.

V and J are TRBV29-1 and TRBJ1-1; D might be TRBD1 (5 bases). The germline V gene encodes CDR1 SQVTM and CDR2 ANQGSEA. CDR3 size: 14 residues. Trimming pared 0 bases from V and 1 base from J, leaving 9 bases between. CDR3 in amino acids: CSVEDLGPNTEAFF. Here the CDR3 DNA reads TGCAGCGTTGAAGATTTGGGACCGAACACTGAAGCTTTCTTT.

The V and J genes are TRBV7-9 and TRBJ1-2, with D hard to call. CDR3 length: 11 residues. Trimming left V 3 bases short and J 7 bases short, with 6 bases between. In germline, CDR1 is SEHNR, CDR2 FQNEAQ (reference sequence). DNA for the CDR3: TGTGCCAGCAGCTTCGGGGTTGGCTACACCTTC. This translates into CASSFGVGYTF.

This clone has only one observation. The chain uses TRBV6-5 and TRBJ2-4; no clear D. The V end was cut by 6 bases, the J end by 6 bases, with 15 bases between. Germline lookup yields CDR1 MNHEY and CDR2 SVGAGI. This CDR3 region has 14 residues. CDR3 DNA sequence: TGTGCCAGCAGGGTAGTCGGTTTCGGAAACATTCAGTACTTC. Translation: CASRVVGFGNIQYF.

The rearrangement joins TRBV9 to TRBJ2-2, with D possibly TRBD1 on 6 matching bases. In germline, CDR1 is SGDLS, CDR2 YYNGEE. The CDR3 runs 14 residues. Trimming took 0 bases from V and 7 from J, leaving 10 bases between them. The CDR3 sequence: CASSVEQGIGELFF. The CDR3 bases are TGTGCCAGCAGCGTAGAACAGGGAATCGGGGAGCTGTTTTTT.

The rearrangement joins TRBV29-1 to TRBJ1-1; 8 bases agree with TRBD1. This CDR3 contains 13 residues. CDR1 is SQVTM, CDR2 ANQGSEA, per germline. Trimming took 2 bases from V and 5 from J; bases not matched to a gene: 4. CDR3 residues: CSVEKDRETEAFF. The DNA for the CDR3 is TGCAGCGTTGAAAAGGACAGGGAAACTGAAGCTTTCTTT.

The chain joins TRBV6-5 to TRBJ1-3, with D possibly TRBD1 on 5 matching bases. V gave up 2 bases and J gave up 4 bases, with 9 bases separating them. Germline lookup yields CDR1 MNHEY and CDR2 SVGAGI. CDR3 length: 14 residues. The CDR3 loop is CASSYRGSGNTIYF. The CDR3 region has the DNA TGTGCCAGCAGTTACAGGGGATCCGGAAACACCATATATTTT.

The rearrangement joins TRBV28 to TRBJ1-2; 10 nucleotides agree with TRBD1. The CDR3 is 15 residues long. With V trimmed by 2 bases and J by 6 bases, 6 bases remained unmatched. The germline gives CDR1 MDHEN, CDR2 SYDVKM. The CDR3 nucleotides are TGTGCCAGCAGTTTAATAAGGACAGGGGGTCATGGCTACACCTTC. Protein: CASSLIRTGGHGYTF.

This clone occurred once. The rearrangement uses TRBV3-1 (or the pseudogene TRBV3-2) and TRBJ2-1; maybe TRBD1 (6 bases). The CDR3 loop spans 16 amino acids. Germline CDR1 LGHDT, CDR2 YNNKEL (reference sequence). V lost 4 bases, J lost 10 bases, and 23 bases lay in between. The CDR3 sequence: CASSRTGTLTSPEQFF. CDR3 DNA sequence: TGTGCCAGCAGCCGGACTGGGACACTCACGAGCCCGGAGCAGTTCTTC.

The CDR3 nucleotides read TGTGCCAGCAGTCCGCCAGATTCACCCCTCCACTTT. It encodes CASSPPDSPLHF. The V call is TRBV28, the J call TRBJ1-6; D gene uncertain. V was shortened by 5 bases and J by 8 bases, with 7 bases between the two germline ends. Looked up from germline, CDR1 is MDHEN and CDR2 is SYDVKM. The CDR3 extends over 12 amino acids.

The chain combines TRBV7-8 with TRBJ2-7; TRBD1 agrees at 8 bases. Unmatched junction bases numbered 7, after V lost 3 bases and J lost 9 bases. Germline CDR1 is SGHVS and CDR2 is FQNEAQ. The CDR3 length is 13 residues. This CDR3 reads CASSLDREALQYF. The CDR3 nucleotides read TGTGCCAGCAGCTTGGACAGGGAGGCATTGCAGTACTTC. Full variable domain (remainder filled in from reference TRBV7-8 and TRBJ2-7): GAGVSQSPRYKVAKRGQDVALRCDPISGHVSLFWYQQALGQGPEFLTYFQNEAQLDKSGLPSDRFFAERPEGSVSTLKIQRTQQEDSAVYLCASSLDREALQYFGPGTRLTVT.

V usage is TRBV5-1 and J usage is TRBJ1-2; D uncertain. Germline-derived CDR1 and CDR2 are SGHRS and YFSETQ. This CDR3 is built from 14 residues. V was clipped by 0 bases and J by 6 bases, with 12 bases between them. The CDR3 nucleotides are TGCGCCAGCAGCTTGGCCGGCGGAGACCATGGCTACACCTTC. This encodes CASSLAGGDHGYTF.

The chain is built from TRBV3-1 (or the pseudogene TRBV3-2) and TRBJ2-1; D is perhaps TRBD2 (6 bases). The CDR3 loop spans 16 amino acids. Trimming shortened V by 4 bases and J by 1 base, and 14 bases separated the two germline ends. Germline V gives CDR1 LGHDT, CDR2 YNNKEL (reference sequence). The CDR3 spells CASSPDGGPSYNEQFF. The DNA for the CDR3 is TGTGCCAGCAGCCCGGACGGGGGTCCTTCCTACAATGAGCAGTTCTTC.

The rearrangement links TRBV5-4 to TRBJ1-2, with D uncertain. Trimming took 1 base from V and 2 from J, leaving 12 bases between them. CDR1 and CDR2 (germline): SGHNT, YYREEE (reference sequence). The CDR3 loop spans 15 amino acids. CDR3 sequence (DNA): TGTGCCAGCAGCTTGCAAATGGTACGGAACTATGGCTACACCTTC. Encoded protein: CASSLQMVRNYGYTF.

The chain has TRBV4-3 and TRBJ2-7; 7 nucleotides match TRBD1. V lost 1 base to trimming and J lost 5 bases; unmatched junction nucleotides: 11. Looked up from germline, CDR1 is LGHNA and CDR2 is YSLEER. The CDR3 runs to 16 residues. The CDR3 region has the DNA TGCGCCAGCAGCCAAGTGCTCGGGACAGACTTTAACGAGCAGTACTTC. It is translated as CASSQVLGTDFNEQYF.

The rearrangement joins TRBV9 to TRBJ2-7; 9 nucleotides agree with TRBD1. V gave up 3 bases and J gave up 3 bases; unmatched junction bases: 16. The CDR3 contains 18 residues. The V gene's germline CDR1 is SGDLS and CDR2 YYNGEE. In DNA, the CDR3 is TGTGCCAGCAGCGCCTCCGGAACAGGGGGCGCGGGATTCTACGAGCAGTACTTC. Translation: CASSASGTGGAGFYEQYF.

The V gene is TRBV9, the J gene TRBJ2-7, with 8 bases matching TRBD1. J lost 2 bases, V lost 4 bases, and 2 bases had no gene match. CDR3 length equals 13 residues. Germline V gives CDR1 SGDLS, CDR2 YYNGEE. CDR3 region: CASSPDRAYEQYF. The DNA for the CDR3 is TGTGCCAGCAGCCCGGACAGGGCCTACGAGCAGTACTTC.

This clone was recorded only once. This sequence joins TRBV3-1 (or the pseudogene TRBV3-2) and TRBJ2-2; 7 bases are shared with TRBD2. V shed 8 bases and J 4 bases; nucleotides not matched to a gene: 4. Germline CDR1 reads LGHDT; CDR2 reads YNNKEL (reference sequence). This CDR3 comprises 13 residues. The DNA for the CDR3 is TGTGCCAGCCGCGGGGGTTCCACCGGGGAGCTGTTTTTT. Amino acid sequence: CASRGGSTGELFF.

The rearrangement links TRBV6-6 to TRBJ1-2; a possible D gene is TRBD1 (6 bases). Trimming shortened V by 3 bases and J by 0 bases, and 11 bases separated the two germline ends. CDR3 size: 15 residues. CDR1 MNHNY and CDR2 SVGAGI come from the germline V gene (reference sequence). CDR3 sequence (DNA): TGTGCCAGCAGTTATAAGGGGGAAGCTAACTATGGCTACACCTTC. Translated, it gives CASSYKGEANYGYTF.

The DNA of the CDR3 is TGTGCCAGTAGTTTTGTAGGGTTGGGGACTAGCAATCAGCCCCAGCATTTT. It encodes CASSFVGLGTSNQPQHF. This chain joins TRBV19 and TRBJ1-5, with a possible D match to TRBD1 (5 bases). The CDR3 runs to 17 residues. Per germline, CDR1 LNHDA and CDR2 SQIVND (reference sequence). Trimming pared 5 bases from V and 0 bases from J, leaving 17 bases between.